This T cell receptor beta chain came from a study of identifying expanded T cells in peripheral blood. Study-level findings and limits: Across healthy donors, higher total template counts meant significantly greater roughly 2-week count variance. Over approximately two and four weeks, about 15 and 19 clones changed, versus around 1.1 between replicates.

The method was immunoSEQ multiplex PCR; TCRdb's version includes in-frame clones alone and lacks a portion of them. The profile shows about 94,000 clones, 70% to 90% of them singletons. Remarks on this clone: Its antigen is not identified.

Healthy donors had no documented immune events, such as infections, while sampled. Source material: blood. The TCR sequence derives from a person aged 18 to 70 in good health.

CDR3 bases: TGTGCCAGCAGCCTAGACAGTTTCTATGGCTACACCTTC. It translates to CASSLDSFYGYTF. The V and J genes are TRBV16 and TRBJ1-2; perhaps TRBD1 as D (5 bases). V shed 4 bases and J shed 4 bases, with 10 bases lying between them. This CDR3 is 13 amino acids long. Looked up from germline, CDR1 is KGHSY and CDR2 is FQNENV.